This T cell receptor beta chain was retrieved from a study of T-cell reconstitution after alpha-beta-depleted transplantation in children. General study results and limits: Surviving recipient T cells and thymic progenitors produced the high day-60 TCRbeta diversity seen in some patients. It was newly produced T cells that mostly accounted for T-cell counts and diversity one year after transplant.

The germline CDR1 and CDR2 sequences are SGHAT and FQNNGV. The V and J ends lost 7 bases and 5 bases respectively, with 18 bases between them. The CDR3 has 15 amino acids. In regard to this clonotype: Its antigen is not identified.

During its preparation, the TCRbeta library received unique molecular identifiers. TCRdb reprocessed the PCR reads via MiXCR and lists one record per CDR3 protein. The sample includes hundreds of thousands of distinct CDR3 sequences, about a quarter of them seen just once. This clonotype was obtained from a girl aged 2 to 10 with Fanconi anemia, due to receive a stem cell transplant. V gene TRBV11-2 combines with J gene TRBJ2-1; the D is unclear. The source was PBMCs, collected before TCRalphabeta/CD19-depleted stem cell transplant. CDR3 bases: TGTGCCAGCACCCCTCTAGGGCCTACGGACAATGAGCAGTTCTTC. It codes for CASTPLGPTDNEQFF.